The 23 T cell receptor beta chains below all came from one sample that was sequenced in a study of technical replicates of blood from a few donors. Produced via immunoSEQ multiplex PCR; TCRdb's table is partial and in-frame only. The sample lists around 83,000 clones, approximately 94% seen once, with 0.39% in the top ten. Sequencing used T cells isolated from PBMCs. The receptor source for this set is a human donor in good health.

The CDR3 protein is CASTTWRDNQPQHF. The DNA of the CDR3 is TGTGCCAGCACCACGTGGAGGGACAATCAGCCCCAGCATTTT. The gene calls are TRBV28 and TRBJ1-5, with D uncertain. The CDR3 consists of 14 residues. Deletions cut 7 bases from V and 3 bases from J, with 13 bases between. Germline CDR1 MDHEN, CDR2 SYDVKM.

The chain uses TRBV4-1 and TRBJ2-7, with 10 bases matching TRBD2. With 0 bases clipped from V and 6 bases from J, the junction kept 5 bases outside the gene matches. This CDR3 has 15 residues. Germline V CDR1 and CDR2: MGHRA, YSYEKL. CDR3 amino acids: CASSQDPSGRGEQYF. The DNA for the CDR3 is TGCGCCAGCAGCCAAGATCCTAGCGGGAGAGGCGAGCAGTACTTC.

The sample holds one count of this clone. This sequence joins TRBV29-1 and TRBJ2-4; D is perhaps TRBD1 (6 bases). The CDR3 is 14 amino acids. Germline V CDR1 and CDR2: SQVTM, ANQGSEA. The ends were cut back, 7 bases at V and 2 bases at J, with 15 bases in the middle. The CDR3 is CSAADSLSKNIQYF. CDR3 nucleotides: TGCAGCGCTGCGGACAGTCTCTCCAAAAACATTCAGTACTTC.

CDR3 sequence reads: CASLRDTNNEKLFF. CDR3 DNA sequence: TGTGCCAGCCTCCGGGACACTAATAATGAAAAACTGTTTTTT. The chain employs TRBV2 and TRBJ1-4, with TRBD1 as a possible D gene (6 bases). Germline V gives CDR1 SNHLY, CDR2 FYNNEI. Between the trimmed V and J ends, which lost 8 bases and 4 bases, there was a span of 14 bases. This CDR3 spans 14 amino acids.

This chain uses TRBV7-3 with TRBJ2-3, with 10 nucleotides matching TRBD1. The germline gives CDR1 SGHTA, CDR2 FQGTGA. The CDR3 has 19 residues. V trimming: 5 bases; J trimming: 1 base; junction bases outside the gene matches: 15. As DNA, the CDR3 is TGTGCCAGCAGCATAGTACCGGGACAGGGGATGATAGGCACAGATACGCAGTATTTT. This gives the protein CASSIVPGQGMIGTDTQYF.

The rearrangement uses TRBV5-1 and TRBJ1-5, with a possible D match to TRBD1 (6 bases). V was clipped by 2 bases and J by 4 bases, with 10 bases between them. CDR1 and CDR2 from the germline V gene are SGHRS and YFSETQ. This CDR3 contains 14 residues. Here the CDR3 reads CASSLEGGNQPQHF. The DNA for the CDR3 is TGCGCCAGCAGCTTAGAGGGGGGGAATCAGCCCCAGCATTTT.

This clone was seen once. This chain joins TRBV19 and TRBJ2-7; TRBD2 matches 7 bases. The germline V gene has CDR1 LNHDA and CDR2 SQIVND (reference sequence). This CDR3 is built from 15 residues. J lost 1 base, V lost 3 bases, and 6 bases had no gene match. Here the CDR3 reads CASSIASGVSYEQYF. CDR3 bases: TGTGCCAGTAGTATTGCTAGCGGAGTTTCCTACGAGCAGTACTTC.

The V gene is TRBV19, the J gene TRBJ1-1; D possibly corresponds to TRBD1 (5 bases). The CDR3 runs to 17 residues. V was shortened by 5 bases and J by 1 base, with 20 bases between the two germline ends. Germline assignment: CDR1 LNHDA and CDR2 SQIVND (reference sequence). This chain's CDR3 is CASSGGAGSRSNTEAFF. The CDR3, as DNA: TGTGCCAGTAGTGGAGGGGCGGGGTCCCGATCGAACACTGAAGCTTTCTTT.

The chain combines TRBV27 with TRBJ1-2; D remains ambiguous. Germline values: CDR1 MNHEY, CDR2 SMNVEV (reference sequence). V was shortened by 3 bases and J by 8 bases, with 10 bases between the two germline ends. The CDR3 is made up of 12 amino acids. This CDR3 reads CASSLEGTGYTF. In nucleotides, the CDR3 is TGTGCCAGCAGTTTGGAGGGTACAGGCTACACCTTC.

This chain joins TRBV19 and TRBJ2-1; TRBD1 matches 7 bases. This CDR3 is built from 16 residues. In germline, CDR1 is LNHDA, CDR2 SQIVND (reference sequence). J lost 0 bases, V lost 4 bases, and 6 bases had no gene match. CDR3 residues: CASSTPGTASYNEQFF. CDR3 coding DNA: TGTGCCAGTAGTACCCCCGGGACAGCCTCCTACAATGAGCAGTTCTTC.

The CDR3 bases are TGTGCCAGTGGATATCAGGGGAGCTCCTACGAGCAGTACTTC. It yields the protein CASGYQGSSYEQYF. The rearrangement uses TRBV19 and TRBJ2-7, with D perhaps TRBD1 (6 bases). CDR3 length: 14 residues. Germline V gene lookup returns CDR1 LNHDA and CDR2 SQIVND (reference sequence). Trimming pared 8 bases from V and 0 bases from J, leaving 14 bases between.

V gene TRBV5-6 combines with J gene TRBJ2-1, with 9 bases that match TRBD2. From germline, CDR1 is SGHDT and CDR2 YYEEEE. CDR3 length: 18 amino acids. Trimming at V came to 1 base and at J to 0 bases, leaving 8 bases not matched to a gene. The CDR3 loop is CASSLSLGGRASYNEQFF. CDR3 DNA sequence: TGTGCCAGCAGCTTGAGCCTCGGCGGGAGGGCCTCCTACAATGAGCAGTTCTTC.

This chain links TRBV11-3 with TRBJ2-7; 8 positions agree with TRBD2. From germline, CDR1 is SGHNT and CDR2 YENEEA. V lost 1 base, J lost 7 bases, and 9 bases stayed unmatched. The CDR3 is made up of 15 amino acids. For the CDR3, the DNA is TGTGCCAGCAGCTTAGGCTGGCTAGCGGGCCCAGAGCAGTACTTC. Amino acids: CASSLGWLAGPEQYF.

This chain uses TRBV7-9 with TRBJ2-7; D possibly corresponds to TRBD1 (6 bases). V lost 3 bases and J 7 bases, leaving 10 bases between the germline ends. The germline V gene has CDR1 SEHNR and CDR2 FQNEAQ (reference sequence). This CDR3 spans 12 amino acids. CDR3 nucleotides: TGTGCCAGCAGCTTCACAGGGTTTGAGCAGTACTTC. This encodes CASSFTGFEQYF. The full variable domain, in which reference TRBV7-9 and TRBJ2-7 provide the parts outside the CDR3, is DTGVSQNPRHKITKRGQNVTFRCDPISEHNRLYWYRQTLGQGPEFLTYFQNEAQLEKSRLLSDRFSAERPKGSFSTLEIQRTEQGDSAMYLCASSFTGFEQYFGPGTRLTVT.

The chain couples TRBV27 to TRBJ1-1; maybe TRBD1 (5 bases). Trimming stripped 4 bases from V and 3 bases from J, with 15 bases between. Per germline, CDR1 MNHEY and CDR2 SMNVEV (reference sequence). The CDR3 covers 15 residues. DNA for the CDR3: TGTGCCAGCAGTTCCCGATACGACAGCTACACTGAAGCTTTCTTT. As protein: CASSSRYDSYTEAFF.

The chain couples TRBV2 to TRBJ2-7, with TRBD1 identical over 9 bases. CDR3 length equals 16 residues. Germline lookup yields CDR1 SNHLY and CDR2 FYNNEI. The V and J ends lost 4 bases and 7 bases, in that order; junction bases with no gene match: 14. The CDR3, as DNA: TGTGCCAGCAGTGGGCCCCGGGACAGGGAACTAAGTGAGCAGTACTTC. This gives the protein CASSGPRDRELSEQYF.

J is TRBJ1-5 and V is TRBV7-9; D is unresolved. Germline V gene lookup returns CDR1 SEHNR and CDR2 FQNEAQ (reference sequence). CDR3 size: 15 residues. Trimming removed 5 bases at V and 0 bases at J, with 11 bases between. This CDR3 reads CASSPGGASNQPQHF. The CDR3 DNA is TGTGCCAGCAGCCCCGGTGGAGCTAGCAATCAGCCCCAGCATTTT.

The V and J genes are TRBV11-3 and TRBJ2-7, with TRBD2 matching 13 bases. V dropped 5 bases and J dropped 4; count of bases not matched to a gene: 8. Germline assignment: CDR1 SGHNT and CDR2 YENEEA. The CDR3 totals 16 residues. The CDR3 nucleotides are TGTGCCAGCAGCCCGTCGGGACTAGCGGGATTGTACGAGCAGTACTTC. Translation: CASSPSGLAGLYEQYF.

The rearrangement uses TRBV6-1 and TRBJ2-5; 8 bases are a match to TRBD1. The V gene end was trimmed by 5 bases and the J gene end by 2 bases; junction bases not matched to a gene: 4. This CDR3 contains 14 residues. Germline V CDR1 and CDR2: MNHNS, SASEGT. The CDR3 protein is CASSFRGPQETQYF. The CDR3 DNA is TGTGCCAGCAGTTTCAGGGGGCCTCAAGAGACCCAGTACTTC.

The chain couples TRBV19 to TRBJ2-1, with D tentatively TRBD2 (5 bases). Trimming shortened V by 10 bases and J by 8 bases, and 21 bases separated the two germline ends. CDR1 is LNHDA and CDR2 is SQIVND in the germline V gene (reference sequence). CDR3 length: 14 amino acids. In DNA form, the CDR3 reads TGTGCCACCATGGGTCTAGCCGGGTACGATGAGCAGTTCTTC. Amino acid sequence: CATMGLAGYDEQFF. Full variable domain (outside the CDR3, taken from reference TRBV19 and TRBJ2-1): DGGITQSPKYLFRKEGQNVTLSCEQNLNHDAMYWYRQDPGQGLRLIYYSQIVNDFQKGDIAEGYSVSREKKESFPLTVTSAQKNPTAFYLCATMGLAGYDEQFFGPGTRLTVL.

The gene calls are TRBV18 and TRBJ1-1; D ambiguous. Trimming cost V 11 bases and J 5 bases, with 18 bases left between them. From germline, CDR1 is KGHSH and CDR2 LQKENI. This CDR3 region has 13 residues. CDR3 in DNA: TGTGCCGGAGAGGTGGCACCTGGGACTGAAGCTTTCTTT. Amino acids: CAGEVAPGTEAFF.

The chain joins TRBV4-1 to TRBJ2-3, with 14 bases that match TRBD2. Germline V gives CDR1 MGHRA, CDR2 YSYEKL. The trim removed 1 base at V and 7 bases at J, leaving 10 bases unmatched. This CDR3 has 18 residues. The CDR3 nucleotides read TGCGCCAGCAGCCAAGTTTCAGGGACTAGCGGGAGTGGGTATACGCAGTATTTT. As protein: CASSQVSGTSGSGYTQYF.

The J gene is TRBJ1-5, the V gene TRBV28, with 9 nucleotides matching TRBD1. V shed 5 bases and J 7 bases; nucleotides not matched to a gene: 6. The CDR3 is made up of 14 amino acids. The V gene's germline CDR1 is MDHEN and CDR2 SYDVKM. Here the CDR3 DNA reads TGTGCCAGCAGTCTACAGGGGGCAAGGCAGCCCCAGCATTTT. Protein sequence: CASSLQGARQPQHF.